The 2 T cell receptor beta chains below come from one sample, sequenced in a study of cytomegalovirus exposure and HLA in healthy donors. Profiled with immunoSEQ multiplex PCR; TCRdb holds only in-frame clones, not every one. This sample yields roughly 120,000 clones, of which approximately 94% are seen a single time; roughly 1.2% belongs to the top ten. Material for sequencing was PBMCs. The receptors come from a woman younger than 35 in good health and CMV-seronegative.

The V call is TRBV7-7, the J call TRBJ1-5; D ambiguous. The V gene's germline CDR1 is SSHAT and CDR2 FNYEAQ (reference sequence). The CDR3 consists of 13 residues. V dropped 5 bases and J dropped 4 bases, with 9 bases sitting between them. CDR3 in DNA: TGTGCCAGCAGCACAGAGTTTAATCAGCCCCAGCATTTT. Its protein is CASSTEFNQPQHF. The whole variable domain, filled in from reference TRBV7-7 and TRBJ1-5, reads GAGVSQSPRYKVTKRGQDVTLRCDPISSHATLYWYQQALGQGPEFLTYFNYEAQPDKSGLPSDRFSAERPEGSISTLTIQRTEQRDSAMYRCASSTEFNQPQHFGDGTRLSIL.

The chain is built from TRBV14 and TRBJ2-1, with 13 bases aligning to TRBD2. The CDR3 consists of 17 residues. Trimming took 6 bases from V and 8 from J; bases not matched to a gene: 13. CDR1 is SGHDN, CDR2 FVKESK, per germline. Here the CDR3 DNA reads TGTGCCAGCAGTCTACTAGCGGGGGGGCCAGGGGGCGATGAGCAGTTCTTC. Translating it yields CASSLLAGGPGGDEQFF.